This T cell receptor (beta chain) derives from a study of blood T cell repertoires in COVID-19. Profiled with immunoSEQ multiplex PCR; TCRdb holds only in-frame clones, not every one. In the table there are about 150,000 clones, 75% to 90% of which are singletons. This clone was recorded a few times. Germline values: CDR1 SGHNT, CDR2 YENEEA. Trimming removed 1 base from V and 8 bases from J; junction bases left unmatched: 4. This CDR3 is 13 amino acids long. The receptor was derived from an older woman with acute or convalescent COVID-19. The sample consisted of peripheral blood. The V call is TRBV11-3, the J call TRBJ1-2, with 7 bases fitting TRBD1. Here the CDR3 DNA reads TGTGCCAGCAGCTTAGGACAGGGCGGAGGCTACACCTTC. Encoded protein: CASSLGQGGGYTF.